This passage covers 24 T cell receptor beta chains from one sample sequenced in a study of shared clonotypes between healthy human individuals. The table came from immunoSEQ multiplex PCR; TCRdb's copy has only in-frame clones and leaves some out. In the table there are 1.5 million to 2.5 million clones, about 95% of which are singletons. CD45RO negativity and positive selection for CCR7 defined naive CD8 cells, a population that excluded terminally differentiated effector memory CD45RA+ cells. Sequenced: naive CD8+ T cells sorted from blood. The receptors originated from a man aged 18-30 years in good health.

The chain has TRBV6-4 and TRBJ1-4, with 10 bases aligning to TRBD1. Germline-derived CDR1 and CDR2 are MRHNA and SNTAGT. There are 13 residues in the CDR3. Trimming removed 6 bases from V and 8 bases from J; junction bases left unmatched: 3. CDR3 DNA: TGTGCCAGCAGCGGGACAGGGGTCGAAAAACTGTTTTTT. Amino acids: CASSGTGVEKLFF.

The chain combines TRBV11-2 with TRBJ1-1; D remains unclear. V lost 1 base, J lost 1 base, and 10 bases lay in between. CDR1 and CDR2 (germline): SGHAT, FQNNGV. This CDR3 is 15 amino acids long. CDR3 nucleotide sequence: TGTGCCAGCAGCTTAGGGAGGGCGGCGAACACTGAAGCTTTCTTT. Its translation: CASSLGRAANTEAFF.

V and J are TRBV7-9 and TRBJ2-7; D is unresolved. V was clipped by 6 bases and J by 0 bases, with 18 bases between them. CDR1 and CDR2 from the germline V gene are SEHNR and FQNEAQ (reference sequence). The length of the CDR3 is 16 residues. The CDR3 bases are TGTGCCAGCAGTCCACCTTTGCAGCACATCTCCTACGAGCAGTACTTC. Translating it yields CASSPPLQHISYEQYF.

The chain is built from TRBV2 and TRBJ2-3; the match to TRBD2 covers 8 bases. CDR3 length: 18 amino acids. The germline CDR1 and CDR2 sequences are SNHLY and FYNNEI. V lost 1 base and J lost 0; bases outside the gene matches: 9. DNA of the CDR3: TGTGCCAGCAGTGAAGGTAGCGGGGCTACTCCTAGCACAGATACGCAGTATTTT. Translated: CASSEGSGATPSTDTQYF.

The sample holds one count of this clone. This chain uses TRBV27 with TRBJ1-1; the match to TRBD1 covers 7 bases. V shed 5 bases, J shed 4 bases, and the junction held 7 bases outside the gene matches. The CDR3 consists of 14 residues. The germline V gene encodes CDR1 MNHEY and CDR2 SMNVEV (reference sequence). CDR3 sequence (DNA): TGTGCCAGCAGTGACAGGGCCTTGGGCACTGAAGCTTTCTTT. Translating it yields CASSDRALGTEAFF.

The chain uses TRBV7-9 and TRBJ2-4; TRBD2 matches 8 bases. Germline V gene lookup returns CDR1 SEHNR and CDR2 FQNEAQ (reference sequence). The CDR3 has 17 amino acids. Unmatched junction bases numbered 12, after V lost 0 bases and J lost 8 bases. Here the CDR3 reads CASSLAGLAGPRDIQYF. In nucleotides, the CDR3 is TGTGCCAGCAGCTTAGCGGGGCTAGCGGGCCCTAGAGACATTCAGTACTTC.

The V gene is TRBV10-1, the J gene TRBJ2-7; weak D call: TRBD1 (6 bases). This CDR3 is 16 amino acids long. Germline V CDR1 and CDR2: WNHNN, SYGVQD (reference sequence). V lost 3 bases and J 1 base, leaving 16 bases between the germline ends. The DNA of the CDR3 is TGCGCCAGCAGTGATTCAGTGGGGGACATGTCCTACGAGCAGTACTTC. It codes for CASSDSVGDMSYEQYF.

The chain carries TRBV19 and TRBJ1-5, with D unresolved. CDR1 is LNHDA, CDR2 SQIVND, per germline (reference sequence). The CDR3 loop spans 14 amino acids. The V gene lost 3 bases and the J gene lost 3 bases, with 9 bases spanning the gap. In DNA, the CDR3 is TGTGCCAGTAGTATGAGAGACTACAATCAGCCCCAGCATTTT. This sequence encodes CASSMRDYNQPQHF. The full variable domain, rest sourced from reference TRBV19 and TRBJ1-5, is DGGITQSPKYLFRKEGQNVTLSCEQNLNHDAMYWYRQDPGQGLRLIYYSQIVNDFQKGDIAEGYSVSREKKESFPLTVTSAQKNPTAFYLCASSMRDYNQPQHFGDGTRLSIL.

The genes are TRBV4-1 and TRBJ2-3; the D gene is possibly TRBD1 (6 bases). This CDR3 has 15 residues. The V gene's germline CDR1 is MGHRA and CDR2 YSYEKL. Deletions cut 3 bases from V and 2 bases from J, with 12 bases between. The CDR3 nucleotides are TGCGCCAGCAGCCATGGAACAGGGACCACAGATACGCAGTATTTT. It translates to CASSHGTGTTDTQYF.

The J gene is TRBJ2-4, the V gene TRBV5-6; no clear D. Between the trimmed V and J ends, which lost 1 base and 9 bases, there was a span of 8 bases. The CDR3 has 12 residues. Germline loops: CDR1 SGHDT, CDR2 YYEEEE. The CDR3 nucleotides read TGTGCCAGCAGCTTGTACAAGGGCATTCAGTACTTC. Protein: CASSLYKGIQYF.

The rearrangement links TRBV27 to TRBJ1-2; 8 bases align to TRBD1. CDR1 and CDR2 (germline): MNHEY, SMNVEV (reference sequence). There are 14 residues in the CDR3. Losses at the gene ends were 0 bases for V and 8 bases for J; bases not matched to a gene: 5. Here the CDR3 DNA reads TGTGCCAGCAGTTTATCGGGGCCAGGGGGCGGCTACACCTTC. Translating gives CASSLSGPGGGYTF.

About this clone itself: Its ends do not fully match the called genes, so a read error is possible. This chain connects TRBV13 to TRBJ1-2, with 7 bases fitting TRBD1. Germline CDR1 and CDR2: PRHDT and FYEKMQ (reference sequence). The CDR3 contains 12 residues. The CDR3 nucleotides are TGTGCCAGCAGCGCAGAGGCCGGGACAGTAGTCTTC. Amino acid sequence: CASSAEAGTVVF.

This chain links TRBV7-2 with TRBJ2-3; 11 bases line up with TRBD2. The V segment lost 1 base and the J segment 4 bases; nucleotides outside the gene matches: 7. The CDR3 has 17 residues. CDR1 and CDR2 from the germline V gene are SGHTA and FQGNSA. CDR3 nucleotides: TGTGCCAGCAGCTTAGACCTAGCGGGAGGAGAGGCAGATACGCAGTATTTT. This sequence encodes CASSLDLAGGEADTQYF.

Notes on this clone: Other DNA sequences from this sample encode an identical CDR3 as well. The rearrangement links TRBV5-6 to TRBJ2-1; possible D gene TRBD2, 6 bases. Germline CDR1 reads SGHDT; CDR2 reads YYEEEE. The CDR3 is made up of 14 amino acids. Trimming cost V 1 base and J 3 bases, with 8 bases left between them. The CDR3 spells CASSLRRDYNEQFF. CDR3 sequence (DNA): TGTGCCAGCAGCTTGCGGCGGGACTACAATGAGCAGTTCTTC.

V is TRBV6-1 and J is TRBJ2-5; D ambiguous. The germline V and J ends were trimmed by 4 bases and 0 bases, with 6 bases remaining between them. The CDR3 loop spans 13 amino acids. Germline CDR1 MNHNS, CDR2 SASEGT. The CDR3 region is CASSALNQETQYF. DNA of the CDR3: TGTGCCAGCAGTGCCCTAAACCAAGAGACCCAGTACTTC.

A single count supports this clone. The rearrangement uses TRBV19 and TRBJ1-5, with 9 bases fitting TRBD1. Germline CDR1 is LNHDA and CDR2 is SQIVND (reference sequence). The trim removed 5 bases at V and 6 bases at J, leaving 11 bases unmatched. The CDR3 extends over 16 amino acids. This CDR3 is CASSFPGQGTFQPQHF. In nucleotides, the CDR3 is TGTGCCAGTAGTTTCCCGGGACAGGGCACGTTTCAGCCCCAGCATTTT.

The J gene is TRBJ2-3, the V gene TRBV7-3; 11 bases map to TRBD2. J lost 5 bases, V lost 2 bases, and 9 bases had no gene match. Germline V gene sequence: CDR1 SGHTA, CDR2 FQGTGA. The length of the CDR3 is 17 residues. CDR3 DNA: TGTGCCAGCAGCTTAGGCACTAGCGGGGGTCTCCGAGATACGCAGTATTTT. It codes for CASSLGTSGGLRDTQYF.

V and J are TRBV6-5 and TRBJ2-3; D not certain. The CDR3 loop spans 13 amino acids. Trimming cost V 5 bases and J 2 bases, with 8 bases left between them. Germline V gene lookup returns CDR1 MNHEY and CDR2 SVGAGI. CDR3 protein: CASSGSNTDTQYF. The CDR3 DNA is TGTGCCAGCAGTGGCTCAAACACAGATACGCAGTATTTT.

This chain uses TRBV9 with TRBJ1-2; D call uncertain. Germline lookup yields CDR1 SGDLS and CDR2 YYNGEE. The CDR3 has 14 residues. The ends were cut back, 7 bases at V and 5 bases at J, with 18 bases in the middle. The CDR3: CASGTPTDPYGYTF. CDR3 DNA sequence: TGTGCCAGCGGAACCCCCACAGACCCTTATGGCTACACCTTC.

V and J are TRBV5-4 and TRBJ2-1; 8 positions match TRBD2. Germline V gene data show CDR1 as SGHNT and CDR2 as YYREEE (reference sequence). With V trimmed by 1 base and J by 3 bases, 3 bases remained unmatched. This CDR3 is built from 15 residues. CDR3 in amino acids: CASSLPAGVYNEQFF. CDR3 sequence (DNA): TGTGCCAGCAGCTTGCCAGCGGGAGTCTACAATGAGCAGTTCTTC.

The chain has TRBV29-1 and TRBJ2-3; perhaps TRBD2 as D (5 bases). This CDR3 contains 12 residues. The germline V gene encodes CDR1 SQVTM and CDR2 ANQGSEA. Trimming cost V 3 bases and J 7 bases, with 11 bases left between them. The chain's CDR3 is CSVEGSLYTQYF. CDR3 coding DNA: TGCAGCGTTGAGGGGAGTCTATATACGCAGTATTTT.

This clone occurred once. V is TRBV30 and J is TRBJ2-7, with 11 nucleotides matching TRBD2. Trimming at V came to 3 bases and at J to 6 bases, leaving 7 bases not matched to a gene. The CDR3 is 14 amino acids. Germline V gene data show CDR1 as GTSNPN and CDR2 as SVGIG (reference sequence). The CDR3 DNA reads as TGTGCCTGGAGGGGACTAGCGGCTCGGGGCGAGCAGTACTTC. Translated: CAWRGLAARGEQYF.

In this sample, this clone turned up once. The chain joins TRBV2 to TRBJ2-7; the D is unclear. Germline V lookup: CDR1 SNHLY, CDR2 FYNNEI. The length of the CDR3 is 12 residues. V was shortened by 7 bases and J by 2 bases, with 9 bases between the two germline ends. The CDR3 loop is CASTMETYEQYF. Here the CDR3 DNA reads TGTGCCAGCACGATGGAGACCTACGAGCAGTACTTC.

The V call is TRBV4-2, the J call TRBJ2-5; 12 nucleotides align to TRBD2. V was clipped by 0 bases and J by 0 bases; unmatched bases: 5. The germline V gene has CDR1 LGHNA and CDR2 YNFKEQ. The CDR3 has 18 residues. CDR3 DNA sequence: TGTGCCAGCAGCCAAGATGTTCTAGCGGGGGGGTACCAAGAGACCCAGTACTTC. Protein sequence: CASSQDVLAGGYQETQYF.